The table lists the clone carrying this T cell receptor (beta chain) with a count of one. Its antigen is undetermined. V lost 4 bases and J 9 bases, leaving 10 bases between the germline ends. The germline CDR1 and CDR2 sequences are KGHSY and FQNENV. This CDR3 has 12 residues. The sample belongs to a study of CD8 T cells in Susac syndrome. Whole-study results and caveats: Clonal expansion of CD8+ cells in Susac peaked in TEMRA cells (and in active patients). Total CD8+ and CD8+ TEMRA repertoires contained approximately 16 and five Susac-specific public clones, respectively.

The RNA, about 0.45 to 1 ug, was put through reverse transcription using random hexamers. TCRdb re-called the immunoSEQ multiplex PCR reads with MiXCR, one entry per CDR3 protein. In the table there are about 130,000 distinct CDR3 sequences, approximately 95% of which are singletons. Patients with Susac syndrome met diagnostic criteria defined recently for definite or probable disease. It was negative isolation that provided the CD8+ and CD4+ T cells, whereas TEMRA cells were enriched by FACS. The chain is built from TRBV16 and TRBJ2-1, with D possibly being TRBD1 (6 bases). Material for sequencing was CD8+ T cells from PBMCs. The source is a human donor with Susac syndrome. Written as DNA, the CDR3 is TGTGCCAGCAGCCTTGGGGACATTGAGCAGTTCTTC. Translation gives CASSLGDIEQFF.